This T cell receptor beta chain comes out of a study of radiation and T cells in renal cell carcinoma. The germline V and J ends were trimmed by 3 bases and 4 bases, with 6 bases remaining between them. Germline V gene sequence: CDR1 LNHDA, CDR2 SQIVND (reference sequence). This CDR3 spans 13 amino acids. Using immunoSEQ multiplex PCR, the repertoire was profiled, and TCRdb retains in-frame clones only, with some absent. The table records about 86,000 clones, just under 85% of them present only once. Time point specified: blood 4 weeks post-SBRT, at nephrectomy. Treatment given: 15 Gy SBRT to primary tumor, nephrectomy 4 weeks later.

The clonotype was recovered from a man aged 50 to 59 with renal cell carcinoma. The sample here was blood, taken from a patient whose treatment included radiotherapy and nephrectomy. The chain uses TRBV19 and TRBJ2-2, with D maybe TRBD1 (6 bases). CDR3 residues: CASSIRGTGELFF. CDR3 coding DNA: TGTGCCAGTAGTATCAGGGGCACCGGGGAGCTGTTTTTT.